These 22 T cell receptor beta chains originate from one sample sequenced in a study of CD8+ T cells in alopecia areata. Following extraction, RNA underwent reverse transcription to cDNA, which served as the sequencing template. Sequencing was performed with immunoSEQ multiplex PCR; in TCRdb, only in-frame clones are kept and a portion is missing. There are tens of thousands of clones in the sample; around three quarters occur only once, and roughly a fifth lies in the top ten. Sequencing used NKG2D-low CD8+ T cells sorted from blood. Receptor source: a human donor with alopecia areata.

The DNA for the CDR3 is TGTGCCAGTAGTATTAAGCAAATTGGCTGGTATGGCTACACCTTC. Translated, it gives CASSIKQIGWYGYTF. The rearrangement links TRBV19 to TRBJ1-2; D gene unclear. This CDR3 region has 15 residues. Germline CDR1 LNHDA, CDR2 SQIVND (reference sequence). Trimming shortened V by 3 bases and J by 5 bases, and 16 bases separated the two germline ends.

This clone ranks as medium-sized. The chain has TRBV28 and TRBJ2-7, with TRBD1 matching 10 bases. The germline V gene encodes CDR1 MDHEN and CDR2 SYDVKM. This CDR3 has 14 amino acids. V lost 6 bases, J lost 2 bases, and 4 bases stayed unmatched. CDR3 loop: CASRRDRGTYEQYF. CDR3 sequence (DNA): TGTGCCAGCAGACGGGACAGGGGAACCTACGAGCAGTACTTC.

This clone is medium-sized (0.01 to 0.1%). The chain couples TRBV7-9 to TRBJ2-3; perhaps TRBD1 as D (5 bases). The CDR3 spans 16 residues. V lost 1 base and J lost 2, with 13 bases in between. Germline values: CDR1 SEHNR, CDR2 FQNEAQ (reference sequence). CDR3 coding DNA: TGTGCCAGCAGCTTAGATGTCAGGGCATACACAGATACGCAGTATTTT. Protein: CASSLDVRAYTDTQYF.

This sequence joins TRBV7-8 and TRBJ2-7; TRBD1 matches at 7 bases. The CDR3 consists of 16 residues. With V trimmed by 0 bases and J by 2 bases, 7 bases remained unmatched. Germline-derived CDR1 and CDR2 are SGHVS and FQNEAQ. The CDR3 spells CASSLARDSSAYEQYF. DNA for the CDR3: TGTGCCAGCAGCTTAGCGAGGGACAGCTCGGCCTACGAGCAGTACTTC.

Comment on this clone: At one of its ends the junction is not consistent with the germline gene, which may arise from a read error. V is TRBV4-1 and J is TRBJ1-4; no clear D gene. The length of the CDR3 is 13 residues. Germline CDR1 reads MGHRA; CDR2 reads YSYEKL. Here the CDR3 reads CASSPPTNEKLFF. The CDR3, as DNA: TGCGCTAGCAGCCCCCCAACTAATGAAAAACTGTTTTTT.

This CDR3 is CASTSREQETQYF. In nucleotides, the CDR3 is TGTGCCAGCACCTCCCGGGAGCAAGAGACCCAGTACTTC. The V and J genes are TRBV27 and TRBJ2-5; a possible D gene is TRBD2 (6 bases). This CDR3 spans 13 amino acids. Germline-derived CDR1 and CDR2 are MNHEY and SMNVEV (reference sequence). Trimming left V 7 bases short and J 2 bases short, with 11 bases between.

The chain employs TRBV29-1 and TRBJ2-1; maybe TRBD2 (6 bases). V lost 6 bases to trimming and J lost 5 bases, with 17 bases between them. CDR3 size: 14 residues. Germline V gene data show CDR1 as SQVTM and CDR2 as ANQGSEA. In DNA, the CDR3 is TGCAGCGTCCAGACCGGGACTCCCCACAATGAGCAGTTCTTC. Its translation is CSVQTGTPHNEQFF.

The chain employs TRBV28 and TRBJ2-5; D ambiguous. With 2 bases removed from V and 3 bases from J, the gap between germline ends came to 16 bases. The CDR3 consists of 16 residues. The germline CDR1 and CDR2 sequences are MDHEN and SYDVKM. The CDR3 reads CASSLAWGRLEETQYF. For the CDR3, the DNA is TGTGCCAGCAGTTTAGCCTGGGGTAGACTCGAAGAGACCCAGTACTTC.

The rearrangement links TRBV6-5 to TRBJ2-1, with 10 positions matching TRBD2. The CDR3 loop spans 14 amino acids. Germline CDR1 is MNHEY and CDR2 is SVGAGI. The trim removed 4 bases at V and 8 bases at J, leaving 5 bases unmatched. The CDR3 coding sequence is TGTGCCAGCAGTTCTAGCGGGAGTATAGATGAGCAGTTCTTC. This encodes CASSSSGSIDEQFF.

The V and J genes are TRBV29-1 and TRBJ1-2; D is possibly TRBD1 (6 bases). This CDR3 is built from 15 residues. Trimming removed 0 bases at V and 4 bases at J, with 15 bases between. Germline-derived CDR1 and CDR2 are SQVTM and ANQGSEA. The CDR3 loop is CSVEDLGNRAYGYTF. The DNA of the CDR3 is TGCAGCGTTGAAGATCTAGGAAACAGGGCCTATGGCTACACCTTC.

J is TRBJ1-5 and V is TRBV5-6; D is ambiguous. The V and J ends lost 4 bases and 0 bases respectively, with 8 bases between them. The CDR3 covers 14 residues. Germline V gene data show CDR1 as SGHDT and CDR2 as YYEEEE. CDR3 nucleotide sequence: TGTGCCAGCAGCCCGATAGGTAGCAATCAGCCCCAGCATTTT. Its protein is CASSPIGSNQPQHF.

This clone is a singleton in its sample. In DNA form, the CDR3 reads TGTGCCAGCAGCTTAGCGGGGGGCGCGTACAATTCACCCCTCCACTTT. Amino acids: CASSLAGGAYNSPLHF. The chain couples TRBV7-2 to TRBJ1-6, with D perhaps TRBD1 (6 bases). This CDR3 spans 16 amino acids. Germline assignment: CDR1 SGHTA and CDR2 FQGNSA. V was clipped by 0 bases and J by 7 bases, with 13 bases between them.

The chain couples TRBV7-9 to TRBJ2-1, with D maybe TRBD2 (5 bases). There are 12 residues in the CDR3. Deletions cut 3 bases from V and 10 bases from J, with 10 bases between. Germline V lookup: CDR1 SEHNR, CDR2 FQNEAQ (reference sequence). The chain's CDR3 is CASSFAGREQFF. The CDR3 region has the DNA TGTGCCAGCAGCTTTGCGGGTAGGGAGCAGTTCTTC.

The J gene is TRBJ2-1, the V gene TRBV11-2, with 10 bases that match TRBD2. The trim removed 6 bases at V and 9 bases at J, leaving 11 bases unmatched. Germline V gene data show CDR1 as SGHAT and CDR2 as FQNNGV. CDR3 length: 15 residues. The CDR3 sequence is CASSSLAGAGGEQFF. The CDR3 DNA follows: TGTGCCAGCAGTTCCCTAGCGGGGGCTGGCGGTGAGCAGTTCTTC.

This clone appeared a few times. The V and J genes are TRBV7-9 and TRBJ1-5; a weak D match, TRBD1 (6 bases). V shed 5 bases and J shed 0 bases, with 11 bases lying between them. The germline V gene encodes CDR1 SEHNR and CDR2 FQNEAQ (reference sequence). The CDR3 is 15 amino acids. CDR3 in amino acids: CASSPSGHSNQPQHF. For the CDR3, the DNA is TGTGCCAGCAGCCCGTCGGGACATAGCAATCAGCCCCAGCATTTT.

The gene calls are TRBV9 and TRBJ2-5; 9 bases fit TRBD1. Germline-derived CDR1 and CDR2 are SGDLS and YYNGEE. V lost 4 bases to trimming and J lost 4 bases; unmatched junction nucleotides: 8. This CDR3 has 15 amino acids. CDR3 residues: CASSPGQGIRETQYF. The DNA for the CDR3 is TGTGCCAGCAGCCCCGGACAGGGGATCAGAGAGACCCAGTACTTC.

The V call is TRBV7-8, the J call TRBJ2-7, with 7 bases that match TRBD1. The CDR3 loop spans 16 amino acids. CDR1 and CDR2 (germline): SGHVS, FQNEAQ. J lost 1 base, V lost 1 base, and 7 bases had no gene match. The CDR3 region is CASSLGGQHYSYEQYF. CDR3 in DNA: TGTGCCAGCAGCTTAGGGGGACAGCATTATTCCTACGAGCAGTACTTC.

The V gene is TRBV2, the J gene TRBJ2-2, with TRBD1 matching 8 bases. Germline loops: CDR1 SNHLY, CDR2 FYNNEI. The CDR3 has 15 amino acids. Trimming took 6 bases from V and 4 from J; bases not matched to a gene: 7. This CDR3 reads CASSHGQGPTGELFF. CDR3 DNA: TGTGCCAGCAGCCACGGACAGGGCCCCACCGGGGAGCTGTTTTTT.

This clone was recorded a few times. The CDR3 sequence is CASRGLAVNEQFF. CDR3 coding DNA: TGTGCCAGCAGAGGACTAGCGGTTAATGAGCAGTTCTTC. The V and J genes are TRBV27 and TRBJ2-1; 10 bases match TRBD2. CDR3 length equals 13 residues. The J segment lost 7 bases and the V segment lost 6 bases, leaving 3 bases of the junction unmatched. The germline V gene has CDR1 MNHEY and CDR2 SMNVEV (reference sequence).

The genes are TRBV4-2 and TRBJ2-1, with 8 bases matching TRBD2. V lost 0 bases to trimming and J lost 7 bases; unmatched junction nucleotides: 8. CDR1 is LGHNA, CDR2 YNFKEQ, per germline. The CDR3 loop spans 16 amino acids. The CDR3 nucleotides read TGTGCCAGCAGCCAAGATTTCAGCGGGGGACCAAATGAGCAGTTCTTC. Its protein product is CASSQDFSGGPNEQFF.

This chain links TRBV5-1 with TRBJ2-7; D may be TRBD1 or TRBD2 (5 bases each). V was trimmed by 0 bases and J by 3 bases, leaving 10 bases between them. The CDR3 has 14 residues. Germline CDR1 reads SGHRS; CDR2 reads YFSETQ. The CDR3 DNA reads as TGCGCCAGCAGCTTGGGGGGACGGATCTACGAGCAGTACTTC. This sequence encodes CASSLGGRIYEQYF.

In this sample, this clone turned up a few times. This rearrangement joins TRBV7-9 to TRBJ1-5; tentative D call: TRBD1 (6 bases). CDR3 length equals 14 residues. Trimming left V 6 bases short and J 6 bases short, with 15 bases between. Germline V CDR1 and CDR2: SEHNR, FQNEAQ (reference sequence). The CDR3 protein is CASSETGFGQPQHF. The CDR3 DNA sequence: TGTGCCAGCAGTGAAACAGGGTTTGGTCAGCCCCAGCATTTT.